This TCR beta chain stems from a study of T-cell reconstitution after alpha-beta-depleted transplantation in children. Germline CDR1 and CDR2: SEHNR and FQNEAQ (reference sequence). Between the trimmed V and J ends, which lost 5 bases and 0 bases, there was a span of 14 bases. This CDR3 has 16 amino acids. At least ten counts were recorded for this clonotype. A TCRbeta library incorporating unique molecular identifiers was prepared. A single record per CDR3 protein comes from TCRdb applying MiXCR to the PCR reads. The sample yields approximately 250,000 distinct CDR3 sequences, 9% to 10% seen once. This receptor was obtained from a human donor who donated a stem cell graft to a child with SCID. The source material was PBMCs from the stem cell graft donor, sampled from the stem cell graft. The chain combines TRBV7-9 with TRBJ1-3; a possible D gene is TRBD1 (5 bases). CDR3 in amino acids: CASSPGPAFSGNTIYF. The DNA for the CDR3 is TGTGCCAGCAGCCCGGGGCCAGCCTTCTCTGGAAACACCATATATTTT.